Listed here are 23 T cell receptor beta chains from one sample, sequenced in a study of OX40 agonist ivuxolimab in advanced cancers. Profiling relied on immunoSEQ multiplex PCR, and the TCRdb table lists in-frame clones only, not all of them. This sample has about 64,000 clones, with roughly 80% found just once. This sample comprised CD4+ or CD8+ T cells sorted from blood, obtained in a trial of the OX40 agonist ivuxolimab. The receptor source for this set is an adult with an advanced solid tumor such as melanoma, head and neck, liver or kidney cancer.

This clone was observed a few times. The rearrangement uses TRBV7-9 and TRBJ2-5; D not certain. The CDR3 is made up of 11 amino acids. Germline V gene data show CDR1 as SEHNR and CDR2 as FQNEAQ (reference sequence). V was pared by 8 bases and J by 5 bases, with 9 bases between. The CDR3 here is CASRTGETQYF. The CDR3 nucleotides are TGTGCCAGCCGGACCGGGGAGACCCAGTACTTC.

The chain carries TRBV5-4 and TRBJ2-2; a weak D match, TRBD2 (5 bases). V dropped 4 bases and J dropped 6 bases, with 13 bases sitting between them. This CDR3 comprises 14 residues. Germline loops: CDR1 SGHNT, CDR2 YYREEE (reference sequence). CDR3 in DNA: TGTGCCAGCAGCGGTACAGAGGGATCCGGGGAGCTGTTTTTT. Its protein is CASSGTEGSGELFF.

V gene TRBV29-1 combines with J gene TRBJ1-2; no clear D gene. The ends were cut back, 8 bases at V and 4 bases at J, with 11 bases in the middle. Germline CDR1 is SQVTM and CDR2 is ANQGSEA. This CDR3 comprises 11 residues. The CDR3 DNA follows: TGCAGCTCGGTTGAGCTCTATGGCTACACCTTC. It is translated as CSSVELYGYTF.

The V and J genes are TRBV18 and TRBJ2-5; D ambiguous. This CDR3 has 15 residues. Germline CDR1 KGHSH, CDR2 LQKENI. Trimming stripped 3 bases from V and 3 bases from J, with 14 bases between. CDR3 nucleotide sequence: TGTGCCAGCTCACCCTTTGCTTCGGAAAAAGAGACCCAGTACTTC. Translating it yields CASSPFASEKETQYF.

The V call is TRBV7-2, the J call TRBJ2-1, with D hard to call. The CDR3 sequence is 12 residues long. The germline gives CDR1 SGHTA, CDR2 FQGNSA. V shed 0 bases and J shed 12 bases, with 9 bases lying between them. CDR3 coding DNA: TGTGCCAGCAGCTTAGCGCGGCTAGGGCAGTTCTTC. Amino acids: CASSLARLGQFF.

The gene calls are TRBV7-2 and TRBJ1-6; 7 positions agree with TRBD1. With 10 bases clipped from V and 6 bases from J, the junction kept 6 bases outside the gene matches. Germline lookup yields CDR1 SGHTA and CDR2 FQGNSA. The CDR3 sequence is 13 residues long. The CDR3 loop is CAIAGQTNSPLHF. CDR3 nucleotide sequence: TGTGCCATCGCGGGACAGACTAATTCACCCCTCCACTTT. Looking up the rest from reference TRBV7-2 and TRBJ1-6 gives the full variable domain: GAGVSQSPSNKVTEKGKDVELRCDPISGHTALYWYRQSLGQGLEFLIYFQGNSAPDKSGLPSDRFSAERTGGSVSTLTIQRTQQEDSAVYLCAIAGQTNSPLHFGNGTRLTVT.

The chain carries TRBV4-1 and TRBJ2-5; 7 bases agree with TRBD2. The germline V gene encodes CDR1 MGHRA and CDR2 YSYEKL. The CDR3 spans 15 residues. The V and J ends lost 1 base and 5 bases, in that order; junction bases with no gene match: 7. CDR3 in DNA: TGCGCCAGCAGCCAAGTACAGACTAGCAGGGAGACCCAGTACTTC. Its protein is CASSQVQTSRETQYF.

The chain couples TRBV11-2 to TRBJ2-7; D is undetermined. Trimming removed 5 bases from V and 7 bases from J, with 15 bases in between. The CDR3 contains 13 residues. Per germline, CDR1 SGHAT and CDR2 FQNNGV. This CDR3 is CASSPPYGREQYF. The CDR3 DNA reads TGTGCCAGCAGCCCTCCGTACGGTCGGGAGCAGTACTTC.

The chain links TRBV7-2 to TRBJ1-2, with D unclear. The CDR3 extends over 14 amino acids. V lost 4 bases, J lost 8 bases, and 17 bases lay in between. CDR1 and CDR2 (germline): SGHTA, FQGNSA. Written as DNA, the CDR3 is TGTGCCAGCAGCTACCAGGACCCCTATCGGGGCTACACCTTC. The encoded protein is CASSYQDPYRGYTF. The full variable domain, rest sourced from reference TRBV7-2 and TRBJ1-2, is GAGVSQSPSNKVTEKGKDVELRCDPISGHTALYWYRQSLGQGLEFLIYFQGNSAPDKSGLPSDRFSAERTGGSVSTLTIQRTQQEDSAVYLCASSYQDPYRGYTFGSGTRLTVV.

The rearrangement joins TRBV7-9 to TRBJ2-2, with D tentatively TRBD1 (5 bases). This CDR3 has 14 amino acids. V was cut by 5 bases and J by 6 bases, with 13 bases left in between. Looked up from germline, CDR1 is SEHNR and CDR2 is FQNEAQ (reference sequence). The DNA for the CDR3 is TGTGCCAGCAGCCCCCAGGGTTTCGCCGGGGAGCTGTTTTTT. Its protein is CASSPQGFAGELFF.

The V call is TRBV28, the J call TRBJ2-1; the D gene is possibly TRBD2 (5 bases). V lost 4 bases to trimming and J lost 7 bases, with 20 bases between them. The CDR3 is made up of 16 amino acids. In germline, CDR1 is MDHEN, CDR2 SYDVKM. The CDR3 sequence is CASSSSSNRIANEQFF. The CDR3 coding sequence is TGTGCCAGCAGTTCGTCTAGCAACCGAATTGCTAATGAGCAGTTCTTC.

The chain's CDR3 is CASSYSQGSQETQYF. CDR3 coding DNA: TGTGCCAGCAGTTACTCCCAAGGGAGCCAAGAGACCCAGTACTTC. The chain carries TRBV6-6 and TRBJ2-5, with a tentative D call TRBD2 (5 bases). Trimming took off 0 bases at V and 1 base at J, with 9 bases between the two ends. CDR1 and CDR2 from the germline V gene are MNHNY and SVGAGI (reference sequence). The CDR3 covers 15 residues.

This chain joins TRBV6-5 and TRBJ1-1; D is ambiguous. This CDR3 is 15 amino acids long. Germline values: CDR1 MNHEY, CDR2 SVGAGI. Trimming left V 2 bases short and J 0 bases short, with 10 bases between. The CDR3 coding sequence is TGTGCCAGCAGTTACGCCGGGAGGCTGAACACTGAAGCTTTCTTT. Its translation: CASSYAGRLNTEAFF.

The chain recombines TRBV19 with TRBJ2-6; D ambiguous. From germline, CDR1 is LNHDA and CDR2 SQIVND (reference sequence). The CDR3 consists of 15 residues. The V end was cut by 5 bases, the J end by 1 base, with 9 bases between. In nucleotides, the CDR3 is TGTGCCAGTAGTCCCGGTACTTCTGGGGCCAACGTCCTGACTTTC. Its protein is CASSPGTSGANVLTF. The entire variable domain, with the rest obtained from reference TRBV19 and TRBJ2-6, is as follows: DGGITQSPKYLFRKEGQNVTLSCEQNLNHDAMYWYRQDPGQGLRLIYYSQIVNDFQKGDIAEGYSVSREKKESFPLTVTSAQKNPTAFYLCASSPGTSGANVLTFGAGSRLTVL.

Only a few counts were recorded for this clone. The genes are TRBV4-2 and TRBJ1-2; 9 nucleotides align to TRBD1. The germline V gene has CDR1 LGHNA and CDR2 YNFKEQ. This CDR3 has 14 residues. With 5 bases clipped from V and 6 bases from J, the junction kept 7 bases outside the gene matches. The CDR3 loop reads CASSGQGTLNGYTF. The CDR3, as DNA: TGTGCCAGCAGCGGACAGGGGACACTAAATGGCTACACCTTC.

The CDR3: CASSDGLAGTEQFF. As DNA, the CDR3 is TGTGCCAGCAGCGACGGACTAGCGGGAACTGAGCAGTTCTTC. The chain couples TRBV9 to TRBJ2-1, with 12 bases aligning to TRBD2. The CDR3 has 14 amino acids. J lost 9 bases, V lost 3 bases, and 4 bases had no gene match. CDR1 and CDR2 from the germline V gene are SGDLS and YYNGEE.

The chain recombines TRBV11-1 with TRBJ1-4, with D possibly TRBD1 on 6 matching bases. The V and J ends lost 5 bases and 8 bases respectively, with 18 bases between them. Germline V gene lookup returns CDR1 SGHAT and CDR2 FQDESV (reference sequence). There are 15 residues in the CDR3. The CDR3 reads CASSPDETGGEKLFF. As DNA, the CDR3 is TGTGCCAGCAGCCCCGATGAGACAGGAGGCGAAAAACTGTTTTTT.

This chain joins TRBV28 and TRBJ2-3; 10 bases fit TRBD2. V lost 10 bases, J lost 3 bases, and 13 bases stayed unmatched. The CDR3 runs to 16 residues. Germline assignment: CDR1 MDHEN and CDR2 SYDVKM. This chain's CDR3 is CATQSGGAFRTDTQYF. The DNA for the CDR3 is TGTGCCACACAGAGCGGGGGGGCCTTCCGGACAGATACGCAGTATTTT.

This clone was recorded only once. The chain is built from TRBV6-1 and TRBJ2-3; TRBD2 might be the D (5 bases). Germline V CDR1 and CDR2: MNHNS, SASEGT. V shed 4 bases and J shed 4 bases, with 18 bases lying between them. This CDR3 region has 16 residues. CDR3 region: CASSGANGVNSDTQYF. DNA of the CDR3: TGTGCCAGCAGTGGCGCTAACGGGGTGAACTCAGATACGCAGTATTTT.

This clone was detected only a few times. V gene TRBV2 combines with J gene TRBJ2-1; D may be TRBD2 (6 bases). This CDR3 comprises 11 residues. Trimming left V 8 bases short and J 4 bases short, with 6 bases between. In germline, CDR1 is SNHLY, CDR2 FYNNEI. The CDR3 reads CASGTYNEQFF. In nucleotides, the CDR3 is TGTGCCAGCGGGACTTACAATGAGCAGTTCTTC.

This clone was picked up a small number of times. V and J are TRBV28 and TRBJ1-2, with D uncertain. The CDR3 covers 13 residues. Germline V CDR1 and CDR2: MDHEN, SYDVKM. V was pared by 7 bases and J by 5 bases, with 14 bases between. The CDR3 protein is CASTGVAGYGYTF. CDR3 in DNA: TGTGCCAGCACTGGAGTGGCGGGTTATGGCTACACCTTC.

This sequence joins TRBV15 and TRBJ1-4; D ambiguous. The length of the CDR3 is 14 residues. Between the trimmed V and J ends, which lost 1 base and 3 bases, there was a span of 6 bases. From germline, CDR1 is LNHNV and CDR2 YYDKDF (reference sequence). DNA for the CDR3: TGTGCCACCAGCAGAGGGGAGGCTAATGAAAAACTGTTTTTT. Translating it yields CATSRGEANEKLFF.

The J gene is TRBJ2-4, the V gene TRBV6-7, with a weak D call TRBD1 (6 bases). TRBV6-7 is recorded as an ORF, its role being uncertain. Trimming took off 6 bases at V and 0 bases at J, with 12 bases between the two ends. This CDR3 has 15 amino acids. This CDR3 reads CASSPPGVAKNIQYF. The CDR3 DNA is TGTGCCAGCAGCCCCCCAGGGGTAGCCAAAAACATTCAGTACTTC.